Listed below are T cell receptor beta chains from one sample, sequenced in a study of T cell responses to AZD1222 COVID-19 vaccine. Sequenced by immunoSEQ multiplex PCR; TCRdb stores in-frame clones only, minus some. The table has 130,000 to 150,000 clones, roughly 90% seen once; the top ten hold under 2%. The sample here was peripheral blood, taken 28 days after the second AZD1222 dose. These receptors originate from an adult who received the AZD1222 COVID-19 vaccine. Each CDR3 is given with its conserved first and last residue. The D gene is left open where the match is weak. Clone size is shown for a subset of rows, as once, few, many or a class of expanded clone.

>TRBV12-5|once|TRBJ2-1|TRBD2
CASGLWTSGEQFF
TGTGCTAGTGGTTTGTGGACTAGCGGGGAGCAGTTCTTC
>TRBV6-5|.|TRBJ2-4|.
CASSKGLGAKNIQYF
TGTGCCAGCAGCAAAGGACTGGGGGCCAAAAACATTCAGTACTTC
>TRBV27|few|TRBJ1-1|.
CASRPYRADTEAFF
TGTGCCAGCAGACCCTACAGGGCGGACACTGAAGCTTTCTTT
>TRBV9|.|TRBJ1-1|TRBD1
CASSVGDRGLTEAFF
TGTGCCAGCAGCGTAGGGGACAGGGGATTAACTGAAGCTTTCTTT
>TRBV6-6|.|TRBJ2-1|.
CASSYSRDNEQFF
TGTGCCAGCAGTTACTCCAGGGACAATGAGCAGTTCTTC
>TRBV18|.|TRBJ1-4|TRBD1
CASSPPGTGGTEKLFF
TGTGCCAGCTCACCACCGGGTACAGGGGGGACCGAAAAACTGTTTTTT
>TRBV25-1|.|TRBJ1-4|.
CASSVRGDEKLFF
TGTGCCAGCAGTGTTAGGGGGGATGAAAAACTGTTTTTT
>TRBV7-9|few|TRBJ2-7|.
CASSRDTSYEQYF
TGTGCCAGCAGTCGGGACACCTCCTACGAGCAGTACTTC
>TRBV6-1|.|TRBJ2-7|.
CASSELGGSGSYEQYF
TGTGCCAGCAGTGAACTTGGAGGGTCGGGGTCCTACGAGCAGTACTTC
>TRBV6-4|.|TRBJ2-1|TRBD1
CASSPGQLSDEQFF
TGTGCCAGCAGCCCGGGACAGCTGTCGGATGAGCAGTTCTTC
>TRBV28|.|TRBJ1-2|.
CASSRDIIIYGYTF
TGTGCCAGCAGCCGGGACATTATTATCTATGGCTACACCTTC
>TRBV27|.|TRBJ2-2|TRBD2
CASSLSLLAGFNTGELFF
TGTGCCAGCAGTTTATCGCTCCTAGCGGGATTTAACACCGGGGAGCTGTTTTTT
>TRBV5-1|.|TRBJ1-1|TRBD1
CASSLASRGPVNTEAFF
TGCGCCAGCAGCTTGGCAAGCAGGGGGCCCGTGAACACTGAAGCTTTCTTT
>TRBV9|.|TRBJ2-5|.
CASSVGGNQETQYF
TGTGCCAGCAGCGTAGGTGGGAACCAAGAGACCCAGTACTTC
>TRBV24-1|.|TRBJ2-7|.
CATSKDSYEQYF
TGTGCCACCAGTAAGGACTCCTACGAGCAGTACTTC
>TRBV7-3|.|TRBJ2-1|.
CASSRGHSTREQFF
TGTGCCAGCAGCCGGGGACATTCGACACGCGAGCAGTTCTTC
>TRBV4-3|.|TRBJ1-6|TRBD1
CASSQVYRQGNSPLHF
TGCGCCAGCAGCCAAGTGTACCGACAGGGAAATTCACCCCTCCACTTT
>TRBV7-6|.|TRBJ2-5|.
CASSPSPETQYF
TGTGCCAGCAGCCCGTCCCCGGAGACCCAGTACTTC
>TRBV6-5|.|TRBJ1-6|.
CASSYGSNSPLHF
TGTGCCAGCAGTTACGGATCAAATTCACCCCTCCACTTT
>TRBV5-1|.|TRBJ1-1|.
CASSSRQARVTEAFF
TGCGCCAGCAGCTCCAGACAGGCACGGGTCACTGAAGCTTTCTTT
>TRBV25-1|.|TRBJ1-1|.
CASRWGLNTEAFF
TGTGCCAGCAGATGGGGACTGAACACTGAAGCTTTCTTT
>TRBV4-1|.|TRBJ2-2|.
CASSLNPSGAGELFF
TGCGCCAGCAGCCTCAACCCATCGGGGGCCGGGGAGCTGTTTTTT
>TRBV5-8|.|TRBJ1-1|.
CASSWGGGRNTEAFF
TGTGCCAGCAGCTGGGGAGGTGGGCGGAACACTGAAGCTTTCTTT
>TRBV4-3|.|TRBJ2-5|TRBD2
CASSQGEREGRETQYF
TGCGCCAGCAGCCAAGGGGAGCGGGAGGGCCGGGAGACCCAGTACTTC
>TRBV10-3|.|TRBJ2-5|TRBD2
CAIKTSGSGETQYF
TGTGCCATCAAGACTAGCGGGAGTGGTGAGACCCAGTACTTC
>TRBV6-2/TRBV6-3|.|TRBJ1-1|.
CASSQSLGGTEAFF
TGTGCCAGCAGTCAAAGCTTGGGAGGCACTGAAGCTTTCTTT
>TRBV4-3|.|TRBJ1-1|.
CASSQVRHNTEAFF
TGCGCCAGCAGCCAGGTACGACACAACACTGAAGCTTTCTTT
>TRBV7-9|.|TRBJ2-3|.
CASSLLGLPTDTQYF
TGTGCCAGCAGCCTCCTGGGACTGCCCACAGATACGCAGTATTTT
>TRBV28|few|TRBJ2-7|TRBD1
CASSLRDRGREQYF
TGTGCCAGCAGTTTACGGGACAGGGGGCGCGAGCAGTACTTC
>TRBV28|.|TRBJ2-3|.
CASSLLEPRRDTQYF
TGTGCCAGCAGTTTATTGGAGCCCAGGCGGGATACGCAGTATTTT
>TRBV7-9|.|TRBJ1-5|TRBD1
CASSLGQGEQPQHF
TGTGCCAGCAGCTTAGGACAGGGGGAACAGCCCCAGCATTTT
>TRBV19|.|TRBJ1-1|.
CASSLSTGGTEAFF
TGTGCCAGTAGTCTTTCGACCGGCGGCACTGAAGCTTTCTTT
>TRBV3-1/TRBV3-2|.|TRBJ2-3|.
CASSLGPDTQYF
TGTGCCAGCAGCCTCGGGCCAGATACGCAGTATTTT
>TRBV6-2/TRBV6-3|.|TRBJ1-2|.
CASSPTGPYGYTF
TGTGCCAGCAGTCCGACAGGCCCCTATGGCTACACCTTC
>TRBV9|.|TRBJ1-1|.
CASSSSTGQGTEAFF
TGTGCCAGCAGCTCGAGCACGGGGCAGGGCACTGAAGCTTTCTTT
>TRBV5-6|.|TRBJ2-7|.
CASSPQPQGPRYEQYF
TGTGCCAGCAGCCCACAACCCCAGGGTCCGCGCTACGAGCAGTACTTC
>TRBV6-5|once|TRBJ1-2|.
CASSEAGRANYGYTF
TGTGCCAGCAGCGAGGCAGGGAGAGCTAACTATGGCTACACCTTC
>TRBV11-2|.|TRBJ1-4|TRBD1
CASSWGQANEKLFF
TGTGCCAGCAGCTGGGGACAGGCGAATGAAAAACTGTTTTTT
>TRBV19|.|TRBJ1-2|TRBD1
CASSKRDSQYRTGYTF
TGTGCCAGTAGTAAGAGGGACAGCCAATACAGAACGGGGTACACCTTC
>TRBV6-5|.|TRBJ1-3|TRBD1
CASSYQGAPADTIYF
TGTGCCAGCAGTTATCAGGGGGCGCCGGCAGACACCATATATTTT
>TRBV2|.|TRBJ1-5|.
CASSEFRLGQPQHF
TGTGCCAGCAGTGAATTCAGGCTCGGTCAGCCCCAGCATTTT
>TRBV2|.|TRBJ2-5|.
CASSELRVQETQYF
TGTGCCAGCAGTGAGCTCAGGGTTCAAGAGACCCAGTACTTC
>TRBV3-1/TRBV3-2|.|TRBJ2-7|.
CASSQVLSAAYEQYF
TGTGCCAGCAGCCAAGTGCTTTCGGCGGCCTACGAGCAGTACTTC
>TRBV7-8|few|TRBJ1-4|TRBD1
CASSLKGTGGTSNEKLFF
TGTGCCAGCAGCTTAAAAGGGACAGGGGGCACCTCTAATGAAAAACTGTTTTTT
>TRBV7-9|.|TRBJ1-3|.
CASSLPPRVGNTIYF
TGTGCCAGCAGCTTACCTCCTCGAGTTGGAAACACCATATATTTT